The table lists the clone carrying this T cell receptor beta chain with a few counts. The data stem from a study of cytotoxic CD8 clonotypes in ibrutinib-treated CLL. About the study: Samples had a mean of roughly 230,000 productive templates and 90,000 or so productive rearrangements.

TCRdb's table, derived via immunoSEQ multiplex PCR, lists solely in-frame clones and lacks some. The data contain 270,000 or so clones, 65% to 85% of them singletons. The V end lost 5 bases, the J end lost 5 bases, and 18 bases lay between the germline ends. Germline V gene lookup returns CDR1 SEHNR and CDR2 FQNEAQ (reference sequence). This CDR3 has 15 residues. The sample consisted of PBMCs, taken at disease progression, from a patient treated with ibrutinib. The chain joins TRBV7-9 to TRBJ2-5; D is undetermined. The clonotype comes from a human donor with chronic lymphocytic leukemia. CDR3 bases: TGTGCCAGCAGCCCTCCTATGGGTTTCGTGGAGACCCAGTACTTC. Encoded protein: CASSPPMGFVETQYF.